One and the same sample provided the 26 T cell receptor beta chains below, sequenced in a study of control samples from healthy donors and cancer patients. TCRdb's table, derived via immunoSEQ multiplex PCR, lists solely in-frame clones and lacks some. The sample contains about 120,000 clones, more than 85% of which appear only once. Sample: blood. The receptors shown here come from a woman in her late teens or twenties in good health.

V is TRBV7-2 and J is TRBJ2-7, with 11 bases that match TRBD1. CDR3 size: 17 residues. The trim removed 5 bases at V and 4 bases at J, leaving 13 bases unmatched. The germline gives CDR1 SGHTA, CDR2 FQGNSA. The CDR3 sequence: CASSIRGGTGGFYEQYF. CDR3 nucleotide sequence: TGTGCCAGCAGCATTAGGGGTGGGACAGGGGGGTTTTACGAGCAGTACTTC.

The CDR3, as DNA: TGTGCCAGCAGTTTAACAGGGCAGGCTGGAAACACCATATATTTT. Protein sequence: CASSLTGQAGNTIYF. This sequence joins TRBV27 and TRBJ1-3, with D perhaps matching TRBD1 (6 bases). Germline-derived CDR1 and CDR2 are MNHEY and SMNVEV (reference sequence). This CDR3 comprises 15 residues. V lost 2 bases to trimming and J lost 2 bases, with 10 bases between them.

The J gene is TRBJ2-1, the V gene TRBV11-1; D may be TRBD1 (6 bases). Trimming pared 1 base from V and 9 bases from J, leaving 7 bases between. Germline V CDR1 and CDR2: SGHAT, FQDESV (reference sequence). The CDR3 sequence is 12 residues long. The chain's CDR3 is CASSLEGGEQFF. The CDR3 nucleotides read TGTGCCAGCAGCTTAGAAGGGGGTGAGCAGTTCTTC.

V gene TRBV6-6 combines with J gene TRBJ1-1; no definite D call. V was clipped by 5 bases and J by 1 base, with 20 bases between them. The germline gives CDR1 MNHNY, CDR2 SVGAGI (reference sequence). The CDR3 totals 17 residues. For the CDR3, the DNA is TGTGCCAGCAGTCAGAACCATTTCTTAAGAAAGAACACTGAAGCTTTCTTT. Residues: CASSQNHFLRKNTEAFF.

The rearrangement joins TRBV19 to TRBJ1-5; weak D call: TRBD1 (5 bases). CDR1 and CDR2 (germline): LNHDA, SQIVND (reference sequence). V was trimmed by 2 bases and J by 1 base, leaving 9 bases between them. This CDR3 contains 15 residues. The CDR3 spells CASSIWRQSNQPQHF. DNA of the CDR3: TGTGCCAGTAGTATATGGCGACAGAGCAATCAGCCCCAGCATTTT. The whole variable domain, remainder taken from reference TRBV19 and TRBJ1-5, is DGGITQSPKYLFRKEGQNVTLSCEQNLNHDAMYWYRQDPGQGLRLIYYSQIVNDFQKGDIAEGYSVSREKKESFPLTVTSAQKNPTAFYLCASSIWRQSNQPQHFGDGTRLSIL.

The rearrangement uses TRBV6-4 and TRBJ1-1; D possibly corresponds to TRBD1 (6 bases). V lost 4 bases to trimming and J lost 4 bases, with 13 bases between them. CDR3 length: 14 amino acids. Germline-derived CDR1 and CDR2 are MRHNA and SNTAGT. The DNA for the CDR3 is TGTGCCAGCAGTGCCTCGTCAGGGGCCACTGAAGCTTTCTTT. Translation: CASSASSGATEAFF.

The V gene is TRBV28, the J gene TRBJ1-6; 7 bases map to TRBD1. Germline values: CDR1 MDHEN, CDR2 SYDVKM. CDR3 length equals 17 residues. V gave up 6 bases and J gave up 10 bases; unmatched junction bases: 18. CDR3 bases: TGTGCCAGCAGCCGACTGGGCCAGACAGGGCGAGGGTCACCCCTCCACTTT. Its translation is CASSRLGQTGRGSPLHF.

The chain carries TRBV28 and TRBJ1-6; TRBD1 agrees at 7 bases. From germline, CDR1 is MDHEN and CDR2 SYDVKM. V lost 6 bases to trimming and J lost 6 bases; unmatched junction nucleotides: 8. This CDR3 is 15 amino acids long. The DNA of the CDR3 is TGTGCCAGCAGCGGGGACAGACGATTTAATTCACCCCTCCACTTT. This sequence encodes CASSGDRRFNSPLHF.

This clone occurred many times. The J gene is TRBJ2-7, the V gene TRBV7-2; possible D gene TRBD2, 7 bases. Germline lookup yields CDR1 SGHTA and CDR2 FQGNSA. This CDR3 spans 13 amino acids. V dropped 5 bases and J dropped 9 bases, with 17 bases sitting between them. CDR3 nucleotides: TGTGCCAGCAGCAGTGGGTCGGGGGGCGCGCAGTACTTC. As protein: CASSSGSGGAQYF. Based on the CDR3 plus reference TRBV7-2 and TRBJ2-7, the full variable domain is GAGVSQSPSNKVTEKGKDVELRCDPISGHTALYWYRQSLGQGLEFLIYFQGNSAPDKSGLPSDRFSAERTGGSVSTLTIQRTQQEDSAVYLCASSSGSGGAQYFGPGTRLTVT.

V and J are TRBV15 and TRBJ2-1, with 10 bases matching TRBD2. The CDR3 runs to 15 residues. V lost 8 bases to trimming and J lost 2 bases; unmatched junction nucleotides: 6. Germline assignment: CDR1 LNHNV and CDR2 YYDKDF (reference sequence). This CDR3 is CATAGLAATYNEQFF. In DNA, the CDR3 is TGTGCCACCGCTGGACTAGCGGCGACCTACAATGAGCAGTTCTTC.

The chain is built from TRBV6-4 and TRBJ2-2; no definite D call. This CDR3 spans 13 amino acids. V lost 2 bases to trimming and J lost 6 bases, with 7 bases between them. Germline CDR1 MRHNA, CDR2 SNTAGT. The CDR3 DNA follows: TGTGCCAGCAGTGACGATAGTGCCGGGGAGCTGTTTTTT. Residues: CASSDDSAGELFF.

The chain employs TRBV4-3 and TRBJ1-6; TRBD1 is a possible D gene (6 bases). The germline gives CDR1 LGHNA, CDR2 YSLEER. CDR3 size: 12 residues. Trimming stripped 8 bases from V and 8 bases from J, with 10 bases between. The CDR3 DNA is TGCGCCAGCTCGGACAGTTATTCACCCCTCCACTTT. Translating gives CASSDSYSPLHF.

The chain links TRBV5-1 to TRBJ2-7; 7 bases are shared with TRBD2. The CDR3 covers 14 residues. J lost 2 bases, V lost 3 bases, and 5 bases had no gene match. Germline CDR1 reads SGHRS; CDR2 reads YFSETQ. The CDR3 DNA reads as TGCGCCAGCAGCTCGACGGGAGGTCCCTACGAGCAGTACTTC. This translates into CASSSTGGPYEQYF.

V is TRBV9 and J is TRBJ2-7; D ambiguous. Trimming cost V 0 bases and J 0 bases, with 10 bases left between them. The CDR3 spans 15 residues. The germline gives CDR1 SGDLS, CDR2 YYNGEE. The CDR3 DNA reads as TGTGCCAGCAGCGTAGGTTCAGGAAACTCCTACGAGCAGTACTTC. Protein: CASSVGSGNSYEQYF.

This clone appeared a single time. The chain recombines TRBV10-2 with TRBJ2-1; D unclear. This CDR3 has 12 residues. The germline V gene has CDR1 WSHSY and CDR2 SAAADI. V was cut by 2 bases and J by 3 bases, with 2 bases left in between. The CDR3 loop is CASSEDYNEQFF. The CDR3 DNA is TGCGCCAGCAGTGAGGACTACAATGAGCAGTTCTTC.

The chain joins TRBV5-6 to TRBJ1-2; 12 nucleotides line up with TRBD1. This CDR3 is 15 amino acids long. Trimming took 2 bases from V and 7 from J; bases not matched to a gene: 6. Germline CDR1 and CDR2: SGHDT and YYEEEE. For the CDR3, the DNA is TGTGCCAGCAGCTTCCGGGACAGGGGGCTAGGTGGCTACACCTTC. Its protein is CASSFRDRGLGGYTF.

The chain uses TRBV5-6 and TRBJ1-4; unclear D gene. CDR1 is SGHDT, CDR2 YYEEEE, per germline. With 1 base removed from V and 3 bases from J, the gap between germline ends came to 4 bases. The CDR3 spans 13 residues. The CDR3 loop reads CASSLSANEKLFF. CDR3 nucleotide sequence: TGTGCCAGCAGCTTGTCGGCTAATGAAAAACTGTTTTTT.

This clone has a single count. The chain joins TRBV7-2 to TRBJ2-7; D not certain. Deletions cut 4 bases from V and 2 bases from J, with 9 bases between. The CDR3 runs to 13 residues. Looked up from germline, CDR1 is SGHTA and CDR2 is FQGNSA. The CDR3 DNA reads as TGTGCCAGCAGCTCACCCACCACCTACGAGCAGTACTTC. As protein: CASSSPTTYEQYF.

The chain is built from TRBV2 and TRBJ2-3; 8 positions match TRBD2. Germline CDR1 is SNHLY and CDR2 is FYNNEI. The CDR3 contains 16 residues. Trimming at V came to 3 bases and at J to 5 bases, leaving 10 bases not matched to a gene. For the CDR3, the DNA is TGTGCCAGCAGTGACCTCAGGGCGGGGGGATTAGATACGCAGTATTTT. It yields the protein CASSDLRAGGLDTQYF.

The rearrangement links TRBV6-6 to TRBJ2-3, with TRBD2 matching 7 bases. The V and J ends lost 6 bases and 6 bases, in that order; junction bases with no gene match: 12. Germline V gene sequence: CDR1 MNHNY, CDR2 SVGAGI (reference sequence). The CDR3 extends over 15 amino acids. The CDR3 DNA follows: TGTGCCAGCAGCAAACTTTGGGAGGGCCCCGATACGCAGTATTTT. Residues: CASSKLWEGPDTQYF.

The genes are TRBV21-1 and TRBJ2-4; the table gives TRBD1 as D, unverified against the DNA. TRBV21-1 is classified as a pseudogene. The CDR3 length is 17 residues. The CDR3 sequence is CASSPPDRAIAKNIQYF. The CDR3 DNA reads TGTGCCAGCAGCCCGCCGGACAGGGCTATAGCCAAAAACATTCAGTACTTC.

Here the CDR3 reads CASSREAGGPRVATDTQYF. The DNA for the CDR3 is TGTGCCAGCAGCCGAGAAGCGGGAGGGCCGAGGGTTGCCACAGATACGCAGTATTTT. The gene calls are TRBV7-3 and TRBJ2-3; TRBD2 aligns across 10 bases. The CDR3 has 19 residues. With 5 bases clipped from V and 2 bases from J, the junction kept 16 bases outside the gene matches. Looked up from germline, CDR1 is SGHTA and CDR2 is FQGTGA.

The chain combines TRBV28 with TRBJ2-2; 7 nucleotides line up with TRBD2. Germline-derived CDR1 and CDR2 are MDHEN and SYDVKM. V dropped 6 bases and J dropped 0; count of bases not matched to a gene: 4. CDR3 length equals 15 residues. CDR3 coding DNA: TGTGCCAGCAGGCCTGGACTAGCGAACACCGGGGAGCTGTTTTTT. Its protein product is CASRPGLANTGELFF.

The chain joins TRBV21-1 to TRBJ1-5. TRBV21-1 counts as a pseudogene. The CDR3 is 18 residues long. The CDR3 DNA is TGTGCCAGCAGCAAAGAGAAGCCCAGAGAAATTAGCAATCAGCCCCAGCATTTT. Amino acid sequence: CASSKEKPREISNQPQHF.

The chain combines TRBV5-1 with TRBJ2-7; 8 nucleotides align to TRBD1. V lost 5 bases, J lost 0 bases, and 4 bases stayed unmatched. Germline-derived CDR1 and CDR2 are SGHRS and YFSETQ. This CDR3 is 14 amino acids long. For the CDR3, the DNA is TGCGCCAGCAGTCCACAGGGGGTCTCCTACGAGCAGTACTTC. Protein product: CASSPQGVSYEQYF.

V usage is TRBV20-1 and J usage is TRBJ2-3, with a tentative D call TRBD2 (5 bases). This CDR3 contains 12 residues. V gave up 3 bases and J gave up 4 bases, with 8 bases separating them. CDR1 is DFQATT and CDR2 is SNEGSKA in the germline V gene (reference sequence). The CDR3 region is CSASREADTQYF. CDR3 bases: TGCAGTGCTAGTCGGGAAGCAGATACGCAGTATTTT.